The clone carrying this T cell receptor beta chain occurred a few times. Antigen specificity is unknown. One junction end disagrees with the germline gene, perhaps due to a read error. These data belong to a study of cytomegalovirus exposure and HLA in healthy donors. Overall study findings and caveats: By HLA locus, TCR association rates varied in a later analysis, with DRB1 showing the most and HLA-C the fewest.

Germline V gives CDR1 SEHNR, CDR2 FQNEAQ (reference sequence). This CDR3 contains 15 residues. Primers for the PCR totalled 60 Vbeta and 13 Jbeta. Sequencing was performed with immunoSEQ multiplex PCR; in TCRdb, only in-frame clones are kept and a portion is missing. This sample has roughly 69,000 clones, with roughly two thirds found just once. Sequenced sample: PBMCs. This chain connects TRBV7-9 to TRBJ2-1, with a possible D match to TRBD2 (5 bases). The source is a male donor in good health and CMV-seropositive. DNA of the CDR3: TGTTCCAGCAGCTTACGGGGTAACCTATACAATGAGCAGTTCTTC. This sequence encodes CSSSLRGNLYNEQFF.